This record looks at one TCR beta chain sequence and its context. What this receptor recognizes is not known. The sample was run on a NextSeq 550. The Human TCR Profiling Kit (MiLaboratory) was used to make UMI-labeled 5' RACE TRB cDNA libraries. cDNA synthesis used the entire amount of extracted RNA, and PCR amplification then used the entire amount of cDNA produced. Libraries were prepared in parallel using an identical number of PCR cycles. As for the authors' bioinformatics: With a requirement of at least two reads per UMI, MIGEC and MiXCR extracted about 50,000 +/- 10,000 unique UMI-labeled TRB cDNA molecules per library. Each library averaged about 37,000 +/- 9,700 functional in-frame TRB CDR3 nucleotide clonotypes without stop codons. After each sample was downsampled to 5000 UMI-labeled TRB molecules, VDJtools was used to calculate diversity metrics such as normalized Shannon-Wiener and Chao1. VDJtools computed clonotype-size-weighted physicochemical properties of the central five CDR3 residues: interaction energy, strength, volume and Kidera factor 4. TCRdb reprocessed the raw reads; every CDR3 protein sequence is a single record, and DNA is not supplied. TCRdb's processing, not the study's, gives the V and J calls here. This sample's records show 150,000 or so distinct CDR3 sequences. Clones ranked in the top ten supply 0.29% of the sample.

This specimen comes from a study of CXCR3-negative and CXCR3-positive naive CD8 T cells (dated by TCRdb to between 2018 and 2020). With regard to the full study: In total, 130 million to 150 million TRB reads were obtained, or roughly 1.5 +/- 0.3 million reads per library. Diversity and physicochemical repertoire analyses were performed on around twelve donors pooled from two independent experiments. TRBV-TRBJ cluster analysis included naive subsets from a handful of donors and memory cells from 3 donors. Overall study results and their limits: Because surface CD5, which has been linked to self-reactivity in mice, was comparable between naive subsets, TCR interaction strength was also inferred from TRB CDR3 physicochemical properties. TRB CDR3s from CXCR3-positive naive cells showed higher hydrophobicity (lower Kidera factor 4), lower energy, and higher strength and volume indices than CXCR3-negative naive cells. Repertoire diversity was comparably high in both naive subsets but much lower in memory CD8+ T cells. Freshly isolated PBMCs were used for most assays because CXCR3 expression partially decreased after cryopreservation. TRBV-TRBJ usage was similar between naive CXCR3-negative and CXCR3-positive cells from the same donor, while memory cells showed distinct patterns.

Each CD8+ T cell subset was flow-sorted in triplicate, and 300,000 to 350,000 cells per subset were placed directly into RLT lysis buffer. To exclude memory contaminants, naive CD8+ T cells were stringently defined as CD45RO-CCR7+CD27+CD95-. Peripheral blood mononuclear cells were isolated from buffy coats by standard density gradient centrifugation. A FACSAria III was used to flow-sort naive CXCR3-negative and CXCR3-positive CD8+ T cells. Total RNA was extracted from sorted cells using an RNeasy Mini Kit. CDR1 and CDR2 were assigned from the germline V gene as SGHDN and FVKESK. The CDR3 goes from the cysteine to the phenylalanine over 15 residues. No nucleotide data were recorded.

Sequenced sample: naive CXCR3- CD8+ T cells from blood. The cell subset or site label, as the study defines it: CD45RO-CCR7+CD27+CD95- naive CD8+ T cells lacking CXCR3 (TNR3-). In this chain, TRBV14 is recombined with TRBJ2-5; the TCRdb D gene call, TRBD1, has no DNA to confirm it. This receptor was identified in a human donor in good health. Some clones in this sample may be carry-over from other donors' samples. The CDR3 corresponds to CASSQDLGQGETQYF.